These T cell receptor beta chains were read from a single sample in a study of CXCR3-negative and CXCR3-positive naive CD8 T cells. TCRdb reprocessed the 5' RACE reads, with one entry per CDR3 protein and no DNA. Reported are about 130,000 distinct CDR3 sequences; the ten largest clones contain 0.45% to 0.6%. Sequencing was performed on naive CXCR3- CD8+ T cells from blood. These receptors came from a human donor in good health. Some clones in this sample may be carry-over from other donors' samples. The CDR3 runs from the conserved cysteine through the conserved F or W.

v_call: TRBV15
j_call: TRBJ2-5
cdr3_length: 15
cdr3_aa: CATSGKTGGGETQYF

v_call: TRBV4-3
j_call: TRBJ1-1
cdr3_length: 13
cdr3_aa: CASSPGRATEAFF

v_call: TRBV6-2/TRBV6-3
j_call: TRBJ1-5
cdr3_length: 19
cdr3_aa: CASRTGQGAGRFGNQPQHF

v_call: TRBV14
j_call: TRBJ2-2
cdr3_length: 17
cdr3_aa: CASSPTSGGANTGELFF

v_call: TRBV7-3
j_call: TRBJ2-3
cdr3_length: 15
cdr3_aa: CASRLTSGGADTQYF

v_call: TRBV19
j_call: TRBJ2-7
cdr3_length: 16
cdr3_aa: CASSIGASGSTYEQYF

v_call: TRBV28
j_call: TRBJ2-1
cdr3_length: 17
cdr3_aa: CASSLPTSGTGGNEQFF

v_call: TRBV7-2
j_call: TRBJ2-1
cdr3_length: 14
cdr3_aa: CASSWGGGAYEQFF

v_call: TRBV28
j_call: TRBJ2-7
cdr3_length: 13
cdr3_aa: CASRGLAEYEQYF

v_call: TRBV19
j_call: TRBJ2-1
cdr3_length: 14
cdr3_aa: CASSPSLAYNEQFF

v_call: TRBV27
j_call: TRBJ2-7
cdr3_length: 14
cdr3_aa: CASSLSVNVREQYF

v_call: TRBV29-1
j_call: TRBJ1-1
cdr3_length: 13
cdr3_aa: CSVLGGAGTEAFF

v_call: TRBV20-1
j_call: TRBJ2-1
cdr3_length: 13
cdr3_aa: CSARTGEYNEQFF

v_call: TRBV4-2
j_call: TRBJ1-2
cdr3_length: 15
cdr3_aa: CASSQDRIRVYGYTF

v_call: TRBV5-1
j_call: TRBJ2-1
cdr3_length: 12
cdr3_aa: CASSFDRDEQFF

v_call: TRBV5-4
j_call: TRBJ1-2
cdr3_length: 17
cdr3_aa: CASSLRGGVSDFGGYTF